Listed below are T cell receptor beta chains from one sample, sequenced in a study of vaccination effects on CD4 cells after COVID-19. Antigens for these TCRs are unknown. The protocol was immunoSEQ multiplex PCR, while the TCRdb copy is restricted to in-frame clones and leaves out a portion. The sample records roughly 20,000 clones, about two thirds being singletons. The sample consisted of CD4+ T cells from PBMCs cultured with HCoV-229E spike peptides, taken before COVID-19 vaccination. The receptors originated from a human donor who received a COVID-19 vaccine. Each CDR3 is given with its conserved first and last residue. The order of the fields is clone size, V gene, J gene, CDR3 protein. Clone size, where shown, is once, few, many, or a class for clones that have expanded.

clone size: once
V gene: TRBV21-1
J gene: TRBJ2-3
CDR3 protein: CASSISTGVRGDTQYF

clone size: few
V gene: TRBV5-1
J gene: TRBJ2-1
CDR3 protein: CASSLRLDRGNEQFF

clone size: -
V gene: TRBV19
J gene: TRBJ2-1
CDR3 protein: CASSTSGAGEQFF

clone size: -
V gene: TRBV6-5
J gene: TRBJ2-5
CDR3 protein: CASSYTGSLQETQYF

clone size: -
V gene: TRBV3-1/TRBV3-2
J gene: TRBJ1-2
CDR3 protein: CASSQEALGYTF

clone size: once
V gene: TRBV27
J gene: TRBJ2-6
CDR3 protein: CASSPSWSGGANVLTF

clone size: medium-sized
V gene: TRBV3-1/TRBV3-2
J gene: TRBJ1-6
CDR3 protein: CASSPQFRDSPLHF

clone size: -
V gene: TRBV7-9
J gene: TRBJ1-4
CDR3 protein: CASSFYEKLFF

clone size: few
V gene: TRBV12-3/TRBV12-4
J gene: TRBJ1-1
CDR3 protein: CASSRTGNTEAFF

clone size: few
V gene: TRBV5-1
J gene: TRBJ1-2
CDR3 protein: CASSPASDGYTF

clone size: -
V gene: TRBV4-1
J gene: TRBJ1-5
CDR3 protein: CASSQGSTGQPQHF

clone size: -
V gene: TRBV2
J gene: TRBJ2-2
CDR3 protein: CASSEVGGKTGELFF

clone size: few
V gene: TRBV12-3/TRBV12-4
J gene: TRBJ2-2
CDR3 protein: CASTPQATGELFF

clone size: once
V gene: TRBV6-5
J gene: TRBJ1-1
CDR3 protein: CASSSQGAYTEAFF

clone size: -
V gene: TRBV29-1
J gene: TRBJ2-1
CDR3 protein: CSVEGGGSYNEQFF

clone size: -
V gene: TRBV18
J gene: TRBJ2-7
CDR3 protein: CASSPSSGYEQYF

clone size: -
V gene: TRBV5-1
J gene: TRBJ2-1
CDR3 protein: CANLRRWSDRGNEQFF

clone size: few
V gene: TRBV7-9
J gene: TRBJ2-1
CDR3 protein: CASSPITPLSGNEQFF

clone size: -
V gene: TRBV15
J gene: TRBJ2-7
CDR3 protein: CATSRDGGPYYEQYF

clone size: few
V gene: TRBV6-2/TRBV6-3
J gene: TRBJ2-7
CDR3 protein: CASSYRASGTYAYEQYF

clone size: -
V gene: TRBV11-2
J gene: TRBJ2-5
CDR3 protein: CASSLIADRKETQYF

clone size: -
V gene: TRBV3-1/TRBV3-2
J gene: TRBJ1-5
CDR3 protein: CASSQVGGQPQHF

clone size: few
V gene: TRBV3-1/TRBV3-2
J gene: TRBJ1-5
CDR3 protein: CASSPDSNQPQHF

clone size: -
V gene: TRBV19
J gene: TRBJ2-7
CDR3 protein: CASSRSGIARYEQYF

clone size: few
V gene: TRBV19
J gene: TRBJ1-2
CDR3 protein: CASKSSGRGYGYTF

clone size: -
V gene: TRBV10-3
J gene: TRBJ2-6
CDR3 protein: CAISETGASGANVLTF

clone size: -
V gene: TRBV3-1/TRBV3-2
J gene: TRBJ1-3
CDR3 protein: CASSQERGSGNTIYF

clone size: -
V gene: TRBV6-5
J gene: TRBJ2-2
CDR3 protein: CASSYLAGGPTGELFF

clone size: few
V gene: TRBV12-3/TRBV12-4
J gene: TRBJ1-1
CDR3 protein: CASGRTGDTEAFF

clone size: -
V gene: TRBV20-1
J gene: TRBJ2-3
CDR3 protein: CSASSVGTDTQYF

clone size: -
V gene: TRBV25-1
J gene: TRBJ1-4
CDR3 protein: CASSPLRGLLTNEKLFF

clone size: -
V gene: TRBV5-1
J gene: TRBJ1-1
CDR3 protein: CASRGETEAFF

clone size: -
V gene: TRBV11-2
J gene: TRBJ2-1
CDR3 protein: CASSYNRGEQFF

clone size: -
V gene: TRBV24-1
J gene: TRBJ1-5
CDR3 protein: CATSRGGGASSNQPQHF

clone size: -
V gene: TRBV30
J gene: TRBJ2-4
CDR3 protein: CAWSVRARDIQYF

clone size: -
V gene: TRBV11-2
J gene: TRBJ2-2
CDR3 protein: CAGGTANTGELFF

clone size: -
V gene: TRBV15
J gene: TRBJ2-2
CDR3 protein: CATSRATGNTGELFF

clone size: -
V gene: TRBV19
J gene: TRBJ1-4
CDR3 protein: CASSMVWGQLLFF

clone size: -
V gene: TRBV18
J gene: TRBJ1-3
CDR3 protein: CASSPSGQDGNTIYF

clone size: -
V gene: TRBV11-2
J gene: TRBJ2-3
CDR3 protein: CASSLREKQYF

clone size: -
V gene: TRBV30
J gene: TRBJ1-4
CDR3 protein: CAWSLFGAGGQEKLFF

clone size: -
V gene: TRBV20-1
J gene: TRBJ2-7
CDR3 protein: CSASPTSGRGSEQYF

clone size: -
V gene: TRBV12-5
J gene: TRBJ2-3
CDR3 protein: CASGLVVTASTDTQYF

clone size: -
V gene: TRBV18
J gene: TRBJ1-3
CDR3 protein: CASSPTHRDGRNTIYF

clone size: -
V gene: TRBV19
J gene: TRBJ1-5
CDR3 protein: CASTGTWSNQPQHF

clone size: -
V gene: TRBV7-2
J gene: TRBJ1-4
CDR3 protein: CASSFYSAGSANEKLFF

clone size: -
V gene: TRBV10-3
J gene: TRBJ2-2
CDR3 protein: CAIGGLAVNTGELFF